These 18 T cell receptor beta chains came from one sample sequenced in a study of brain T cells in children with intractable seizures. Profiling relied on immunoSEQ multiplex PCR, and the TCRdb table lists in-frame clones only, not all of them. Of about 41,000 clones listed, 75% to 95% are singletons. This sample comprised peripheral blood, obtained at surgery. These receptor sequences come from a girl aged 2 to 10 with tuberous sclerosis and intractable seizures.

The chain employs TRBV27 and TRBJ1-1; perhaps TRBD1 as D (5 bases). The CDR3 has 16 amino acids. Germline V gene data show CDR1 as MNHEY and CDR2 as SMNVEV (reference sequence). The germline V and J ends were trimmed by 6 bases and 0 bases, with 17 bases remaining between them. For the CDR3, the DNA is TGTGCCAGCAGCTCCGGGACGGGGCCCATGAACACTGAAGCTTTCTTT. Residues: CASSSGTGPMNTEAFF.

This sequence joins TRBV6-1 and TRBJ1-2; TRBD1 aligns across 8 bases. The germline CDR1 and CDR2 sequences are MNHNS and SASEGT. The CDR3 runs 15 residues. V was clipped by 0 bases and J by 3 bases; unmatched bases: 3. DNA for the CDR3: TGTGCCAGCAGTGAAGCCTACAGGGGGTACTATGGCTACACCTTC. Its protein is CASSEAYRGYYGYTF.

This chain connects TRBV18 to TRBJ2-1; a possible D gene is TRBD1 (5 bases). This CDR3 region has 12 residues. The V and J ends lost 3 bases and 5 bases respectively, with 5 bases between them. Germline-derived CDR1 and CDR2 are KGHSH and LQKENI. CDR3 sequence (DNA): TGTGCCAGCTCACCCAGGGACAATGAGCAGTTCTTC. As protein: CASSPRDNEQFF.

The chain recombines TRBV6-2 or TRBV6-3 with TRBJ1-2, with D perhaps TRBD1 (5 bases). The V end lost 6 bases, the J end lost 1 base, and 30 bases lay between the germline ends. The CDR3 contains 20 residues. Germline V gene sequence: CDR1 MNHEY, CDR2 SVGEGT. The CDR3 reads CASSSCRLSGGAIFNYGYTF. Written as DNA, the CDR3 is TGTGCCAGCAGCTCATGCAGGTTGTCTGGGGGAGCGATATTTAACTATGGCTACACCTTC.

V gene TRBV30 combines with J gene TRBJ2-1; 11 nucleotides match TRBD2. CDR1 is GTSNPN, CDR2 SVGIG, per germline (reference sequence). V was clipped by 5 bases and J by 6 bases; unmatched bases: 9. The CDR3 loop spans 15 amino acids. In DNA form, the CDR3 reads TGTGCCTGGTGTCTTAGCGGGGGGGGCTCCAATGAGCAGTTCTTC. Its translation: CAWCLSGGGSNEQFF.

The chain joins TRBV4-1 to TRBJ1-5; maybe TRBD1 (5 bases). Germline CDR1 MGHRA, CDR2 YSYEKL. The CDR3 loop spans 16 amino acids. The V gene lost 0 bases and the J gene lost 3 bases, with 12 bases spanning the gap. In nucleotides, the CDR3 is TGCGCCAGCAGCCAAGATGAAGGGGCCTACAATCAGCCCCAGCATTTT. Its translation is CASSQDEGAYNQPQHF.

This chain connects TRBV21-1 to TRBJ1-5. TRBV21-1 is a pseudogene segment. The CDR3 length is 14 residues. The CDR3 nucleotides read TGTGCCAGCAGCAACCTGCAGGGACGTCAGCCCCAGCATTTT. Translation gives CASSNLQGRQPQHF.

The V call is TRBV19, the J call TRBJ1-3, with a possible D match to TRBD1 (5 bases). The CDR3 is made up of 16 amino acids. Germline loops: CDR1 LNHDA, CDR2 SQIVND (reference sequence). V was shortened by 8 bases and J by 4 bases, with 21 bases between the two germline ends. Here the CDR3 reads CASALGTHVGGNTIYF. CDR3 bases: TGTGCCAGTGCTCTGGGGACTCATGTAGGAGGAAACACCATATATTTT.

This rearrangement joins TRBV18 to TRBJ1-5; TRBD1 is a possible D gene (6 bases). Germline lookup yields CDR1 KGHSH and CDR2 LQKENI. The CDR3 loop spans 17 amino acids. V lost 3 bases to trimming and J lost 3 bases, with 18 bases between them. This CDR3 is CASSPRGHRAYNQPQHF. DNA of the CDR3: TGTGCCAGCTCACCTCGAGGTCACAGGGCCTACAATCAGCCCCAGCATTTT.

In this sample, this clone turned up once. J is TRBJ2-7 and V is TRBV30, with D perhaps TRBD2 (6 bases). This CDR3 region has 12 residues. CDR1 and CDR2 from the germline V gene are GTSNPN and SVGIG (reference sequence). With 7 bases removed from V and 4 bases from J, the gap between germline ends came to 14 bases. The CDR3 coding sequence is TGTGCCTCCTCCGGCGGGGCTTACGAGCAGTACTTC. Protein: CASSGGAYEQYF.

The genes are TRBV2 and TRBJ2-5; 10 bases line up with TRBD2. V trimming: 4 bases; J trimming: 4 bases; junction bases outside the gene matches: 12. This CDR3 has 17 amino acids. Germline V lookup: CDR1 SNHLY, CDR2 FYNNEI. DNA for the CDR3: TGTGCCAGCAGTGGCCGGAGGAGCGGGGGGGCCGGAGAGACCCAGTACTTC. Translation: CASSGRRSGGAGETQYF.

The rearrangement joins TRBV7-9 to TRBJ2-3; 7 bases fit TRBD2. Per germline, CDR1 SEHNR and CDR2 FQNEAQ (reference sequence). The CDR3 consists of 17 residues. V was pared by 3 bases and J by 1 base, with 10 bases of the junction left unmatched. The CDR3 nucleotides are TGTGCCAGCAGCTTTTCTCGACTAGCACTGGGCACAGATACGCAGTATTTT. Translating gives CASSFSRLALGTDTQYF.

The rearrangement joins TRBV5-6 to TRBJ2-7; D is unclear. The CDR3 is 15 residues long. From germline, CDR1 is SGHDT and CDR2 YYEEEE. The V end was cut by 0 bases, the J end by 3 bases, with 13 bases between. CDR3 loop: CASSLALVSLYEQYV. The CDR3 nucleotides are TGTGCCAGCAGCTTGGCCCTAGTATCCCTCTACGAGCAGTACGTC.

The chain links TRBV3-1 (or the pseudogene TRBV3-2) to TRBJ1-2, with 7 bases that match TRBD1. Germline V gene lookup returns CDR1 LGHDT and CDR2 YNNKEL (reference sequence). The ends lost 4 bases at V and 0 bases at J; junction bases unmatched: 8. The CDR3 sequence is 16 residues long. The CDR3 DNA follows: TGTGCCAGCAGCCCCCACCTTGGGACAGCTAACTATGGCTACACCTTC. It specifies CASSPHLGTANYGYTF.

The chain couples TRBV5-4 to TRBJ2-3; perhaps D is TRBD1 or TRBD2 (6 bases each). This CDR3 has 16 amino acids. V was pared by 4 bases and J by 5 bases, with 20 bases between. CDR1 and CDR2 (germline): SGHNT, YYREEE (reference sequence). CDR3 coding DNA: TGTGCCAGCAGCCCCAGGATGGGGGGCCGCATAGATACGCAGTATTTT. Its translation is CASSPRMGGRIDTQYF.

The CDR3 sequence: CASSRGGNSYEQYV. As DNA, the CDR3 is TGTGCCAGCTCCCGGGGGGGGAACTCCTACGAGCAGTACGTC. V is TRBV18 and J is TRBJ2-7; 8 bases line up with TRBD2. The CDR3 consists of 14 residues. Per the germline V gene, CDR1 is KGHSH and CDR2 is LQKENI. Losses at the gene ends were 6 bases for V and 0 bases for J; bases not matched to a gene: 4.

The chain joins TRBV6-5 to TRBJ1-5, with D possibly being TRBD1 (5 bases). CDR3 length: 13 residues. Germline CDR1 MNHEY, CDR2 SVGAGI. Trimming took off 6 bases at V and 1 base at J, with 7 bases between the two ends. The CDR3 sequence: CASRGQSNQPQHF. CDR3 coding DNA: TGTGCCAGCAGGGGGCAGAGCAATCAGCCCCAGCATTTT.

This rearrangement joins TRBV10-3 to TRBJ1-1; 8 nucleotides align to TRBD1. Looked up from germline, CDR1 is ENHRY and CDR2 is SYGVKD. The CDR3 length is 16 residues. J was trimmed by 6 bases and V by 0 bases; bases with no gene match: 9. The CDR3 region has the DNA TGTGCCATCAGTGAGTCCCGTGTCGGACAGGGCGCTGAAGCTTTCTTT. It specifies CAISESRVGQGAEAFF.